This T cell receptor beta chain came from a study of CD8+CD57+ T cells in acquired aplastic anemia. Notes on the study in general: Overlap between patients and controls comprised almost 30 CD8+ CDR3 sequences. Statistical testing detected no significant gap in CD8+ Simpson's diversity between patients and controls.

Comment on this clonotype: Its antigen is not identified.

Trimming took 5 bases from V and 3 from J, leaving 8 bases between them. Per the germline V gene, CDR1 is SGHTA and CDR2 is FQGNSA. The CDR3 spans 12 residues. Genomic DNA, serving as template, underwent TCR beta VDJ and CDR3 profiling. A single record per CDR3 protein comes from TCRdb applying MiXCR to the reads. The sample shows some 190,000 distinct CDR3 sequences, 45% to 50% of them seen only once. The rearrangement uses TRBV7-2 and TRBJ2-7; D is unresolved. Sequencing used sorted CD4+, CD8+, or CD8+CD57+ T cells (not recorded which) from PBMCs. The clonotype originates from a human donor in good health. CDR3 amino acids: CASSLTNYEQYF. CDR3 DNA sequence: TGTGCCAGCAGCCTTACCAACTACGAGCAGTACTTC.